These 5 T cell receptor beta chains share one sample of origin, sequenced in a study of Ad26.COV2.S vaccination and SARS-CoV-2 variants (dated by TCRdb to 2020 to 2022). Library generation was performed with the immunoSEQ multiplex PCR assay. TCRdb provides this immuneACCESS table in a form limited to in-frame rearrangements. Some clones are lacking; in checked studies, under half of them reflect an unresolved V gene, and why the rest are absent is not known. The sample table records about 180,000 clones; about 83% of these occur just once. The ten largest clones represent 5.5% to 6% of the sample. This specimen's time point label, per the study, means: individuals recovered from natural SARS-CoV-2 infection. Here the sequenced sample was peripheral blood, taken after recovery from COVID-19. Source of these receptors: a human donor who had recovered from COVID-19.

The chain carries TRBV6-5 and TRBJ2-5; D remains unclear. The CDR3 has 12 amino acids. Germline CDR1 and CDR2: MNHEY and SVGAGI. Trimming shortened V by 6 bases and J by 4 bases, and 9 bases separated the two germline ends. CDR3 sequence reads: CASRKSGETQYF. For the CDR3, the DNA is TGTGCCAGCAGAAAATCCGGAGAGACCCAGTACTTC.

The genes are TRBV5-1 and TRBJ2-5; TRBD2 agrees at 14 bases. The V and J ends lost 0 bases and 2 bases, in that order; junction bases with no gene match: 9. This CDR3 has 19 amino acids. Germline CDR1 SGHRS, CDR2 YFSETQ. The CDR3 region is CASSLEGLAGGGGQETQYF. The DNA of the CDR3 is TGCGCCAGCAGCTTGGAAGGACTAGCGGGAGGAGGAGGACAAGAGACCCAGTACTTC.

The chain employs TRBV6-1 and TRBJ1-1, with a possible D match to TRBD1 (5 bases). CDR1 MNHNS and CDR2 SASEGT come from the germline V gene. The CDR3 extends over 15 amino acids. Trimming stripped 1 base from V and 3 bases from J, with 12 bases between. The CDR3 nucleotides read TGTGCCAGCAGTGAAGGGCGGGGGAGGGACACTGAAGCTTTCTTT. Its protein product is CASSEGRGRDTEAFF.

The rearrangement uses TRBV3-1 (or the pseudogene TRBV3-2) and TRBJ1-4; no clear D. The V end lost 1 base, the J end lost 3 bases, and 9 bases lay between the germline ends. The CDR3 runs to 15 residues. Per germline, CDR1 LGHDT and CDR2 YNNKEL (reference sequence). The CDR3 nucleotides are TGTGCCAGCAGCCAAGTTCGGCAGCCTAATGAAAAACTGTTTTTT. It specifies CASSQVRQPNEKLFF.

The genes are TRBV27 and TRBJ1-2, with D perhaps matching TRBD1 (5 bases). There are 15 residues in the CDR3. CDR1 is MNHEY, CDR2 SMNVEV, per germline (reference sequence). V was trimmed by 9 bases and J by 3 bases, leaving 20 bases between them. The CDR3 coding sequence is TGTGCCAGTCGGAGGTTGGGGGATTTTGACTATGGCTACACCTTC. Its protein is CASRRLGDFDYGYTF.